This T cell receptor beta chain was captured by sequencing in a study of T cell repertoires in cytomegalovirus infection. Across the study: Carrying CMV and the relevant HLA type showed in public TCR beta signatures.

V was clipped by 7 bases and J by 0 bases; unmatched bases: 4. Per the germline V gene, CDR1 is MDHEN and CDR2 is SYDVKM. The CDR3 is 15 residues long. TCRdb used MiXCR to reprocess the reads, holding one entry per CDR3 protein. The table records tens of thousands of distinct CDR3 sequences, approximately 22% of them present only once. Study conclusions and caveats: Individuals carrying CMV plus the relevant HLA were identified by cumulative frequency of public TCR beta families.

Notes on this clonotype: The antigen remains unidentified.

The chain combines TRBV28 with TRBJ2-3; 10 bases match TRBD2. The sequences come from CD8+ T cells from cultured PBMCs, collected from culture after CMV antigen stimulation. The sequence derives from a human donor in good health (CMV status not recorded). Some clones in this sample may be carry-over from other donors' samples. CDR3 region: CASKLAGASTDTQYF. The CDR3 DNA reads TGTGCCAGCAAGCTAGCGGGGGCTAGCACAGATACGCAGTATTTT.